This T cell receptor (beta chain) was observed in a study of blood T cells in healthy people across ages. Study results and limitations: Donors of long life had a larger count of naive CD4+ cells and greater diversity than aged donors. Age advanced and TCR beta diversity per million T cells fell, roughly linearly.

This clonotype was seen a few times. Its target is not known. V lost 7 bases, J lost 4 bases, and 9 bases lay in between. CDR1 MNHEY and CDR2 SVGEGT come from the germline V gene. There are 12 residues in the CDR3. Next came a second PCR, run for roughly 6 to 11 cycles, which used a sample-barcoded 5' primer along with a J-beta primer mix. All cDNA molecules were each tagged by a template-switch adaptor with 12 random nucleotides. TCRdb re-called the 5' RACE reads through MiXCR, storing one row per CDR3 protein. This table has around 1,900,000 distinct CDR3 sequences, about 39% appearing once. Source material: blood. The TCR sequence derives from a human donor in good health. This chain connects TRBV6-2 or TRBV6-3 to TRBJ2-3, with D unclear. The chain's CDR3 is CASNPPSDTQYF. CDR3 sequence (DNA): TGTGCCAGCAACCCGCCCTCAGATACGCAGTATTTT.